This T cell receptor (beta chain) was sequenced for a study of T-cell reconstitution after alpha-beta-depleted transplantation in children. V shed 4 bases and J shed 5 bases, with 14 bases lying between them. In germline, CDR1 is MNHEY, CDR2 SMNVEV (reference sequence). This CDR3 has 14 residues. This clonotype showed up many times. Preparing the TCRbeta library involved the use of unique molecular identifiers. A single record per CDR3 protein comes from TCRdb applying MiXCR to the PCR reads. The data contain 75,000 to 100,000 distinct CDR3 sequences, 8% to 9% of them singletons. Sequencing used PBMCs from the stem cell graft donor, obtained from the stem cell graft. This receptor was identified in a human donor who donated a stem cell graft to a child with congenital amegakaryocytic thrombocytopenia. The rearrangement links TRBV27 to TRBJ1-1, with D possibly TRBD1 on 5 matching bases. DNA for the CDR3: TGTGCCAGCAGTTCTTGGGGGGGTCGGACTGAAGCTTTCTTT. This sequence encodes CASSSWGGRTEAFF.